A single sample is the source of the 19 T cell receptor beta chains below, sequenced in a study of beta chain features in type 1 diabetes. Broader study findings: In all four CD4+ subsets, TCRB CDR3 length was significantly, moderately reduced in type 1 diabetes.

TCRB transcripts that were expressed got sequenced, as all of the isolated RNA had been reverse transcribed. Assay used: immunoSEQ multiplex PCR; TCRdb lists only in-frame clones, some missing. The repertoire holds hundreds of thousands of clones, with roughly 13% as singletons. These TCRs' antigens remain unknown. Specimen: naive CD4+ T cells from blood. The source of these receptors is a man aged 18 to 29 with type 1 diabetes.

The chain joins TRBV13 to TRBJ2-3; 9 nucleotides align to TRBD1. The germline gives CDR1 PRHDT, CDR2 FYEKMQ (reference sequence). V lost 5 bases and J lost 2; bases outside the gene matches: 8. The CDR3 is 16 amino acids. The DNA for the CDR3 is TGTGCCAGCAGCGACGCGGGACAGGGCGACACAGATACGCAGTATTTT. It translates to CASSDAGQGDTDTQYF.

Concerning this clone itself: At the DNA level, this CDR3 is encoded by other sequences in the same sample as well. This chain uses TRBV11-2 with TRBJ2-2; D unresolved. Germline CDR1 SGHAT, CDR2 FQNNGV. The CDR3 has 12 residues. The V end lost 5 bases, the J end lost 2 bases, and 3 bases lay between the germline ends. The CDR3 DNA reads TGTGCCAGCAGCCTTAACACCGGGGAGCTGTTTTTT. Amino acids: CASSLNTGELFF.

Turning to this clone: Other DNA sequences within the sample encode an identical CDR3. V gene TRBV5-1 combines with J gene TRBJ1-1, with D maybe TRBD1 (5 bases). The CDR3 covers 14 residues. In germline, CDR1 is SGHRS, CDR2 YFSETQ. V was clipped by 4 bases and J by 0 bases, with 10 bases between them. The CDR3 loop is CASSLGPMNTEAFF. The CDR3 bases are TGCGCCAGCAGCCTGGGGCCTATGAACACTGAAGCTTTCTTT.

This clone has just a few counts. This sequence joins TRBV29-1 and TRBJ2-7; D might be TRBD1 (5 bases). The CDR3 spans 13 residues. Trimming cost V 5 bases and J 1 base, with 12 bases left between them. Germline V gene data show CDR1 as SQVTM and CDR2 as ANQGSEA. CDR3 loop: CSVSRTLSYEQYF. CDR3 nucleotides: TGCAGCGTTTCGCGGACACTTTCCTACGAGCAGTACTTC.

This clone was detected only a few times. V is TRBV11-2 and J is TRBJ2-5; tentative D call: TRBD2 (7 bases). Germline lookup yields CDR1 SGHAT and CDR2 FQNNGV. The V and J ends lost 0 bases and 1 base respectively, with 12 bases between them. CDR3 length: 16 amino acids. CDR3 sequence reads: CASSLDGGAVQETQYF. CDR3 bases: TGTGCCAGCAGCTTAGATGGGGGGGCAGTCCAAGAGACCCAGTACTTC. Looking up the rest from reference TRBV11-2 and TRBJ2-5 gives the full variable domain: EAGVAQSPRYKIIEKRQSVAFWCNPISGHATLYWYQQILGQGPKLLIQFQNNGVVDDSQLPKDRFSAERLKGVDSTLKIQPAKLEDSAVYLCASSLDGGAVQETQYFGPGTRLLVL.

The chain recombines TRBV6-7 with TRBJ2-1; D is perhaps TRBD2 (6 bases). TRBV6-7 is given ORF status, its function remaining uncertain. The germline V and J ends were trimmed by 4 bases and 0 bases, with 13 bases remaining between them. The CDR3 runs 16 residues. CDR3 in amino acids: CASSWRDTSSYNEQFF. CDR3 in DNA: TGTGCCAGCAGTTGGCGGGATACAAGCTCCTACAATGAGCAGTTCTTC.

The chain joins TRBV19 to TRBJ1-5; TRBD1 matches at 8 bases. V shed 3 bases and J 7 bases; nucleotides not matched to a gene: 5. The CDR3 runs to 14 residues. Germline CDR1 LNHDA, CDR2 SQIVND (reference sequence). In nucleotides, the CDR3 is TGTGCCAGTAGTATGGTGGCAGGGGGCCAGCCCCAGCATTTT. Its translation is CASSMVAGGQPQHF.

This clone came up a few times. The chain is built from TRBV30 and TRBJ1-1; TRBD1 is a possible D gene (5 bases). CDR3 length: 14 amino acids. V gave up 5 bases and J gave up 2 bases, with 15 bases separating them. Germline-derived CDR1 and CDR2 are GTSNPN and SVGIG (reference sequence). The CDR3 is CAWASGTANTEAFF. DNA for the CDR3: TGTGCCTGGGCCTCCGGGACGGCAAACACTGAAGCTTTCTTT.

This sequence joins TRBV7-9 and TRBJ1-5, with 7 bases matching TRBD1. V lost 5 bases, J lost 4 bases, and 17 bases stayed unmatched. The CDR3 contains 18 residues. Germline V gives CDR1 SEHNR, CDR2 FQNEAQ (reference sequence). In DNA, the CDR3 is TGTGCCAGCAGCCTCGGCAGCCTTCGACAGGGACGAAATCAGCCCCAGCATTTT. It translates to CASSLGSLRQGRNQPQHF. Variable domain in full (rest from reference TRBV7-9 and TRBJ1-5): DTGVSQNPRHKITKRGQNVTFRCDPISEHNRLYWYRQTLGQGPEFLTYFQNEAQLEKSRLLSDRFSAERPKGSFSTLEIQRTEQGDSAMYLCASSLGSLRQGRNQPQHFGDGTRLSIL.

The V gene is TRBV27, the J gene TRBJ1-1, with 11 nucleotides matching TRBD1. CDR3 length: 16 amino acids. The junction had 6 bases not matched to a gene; V was cut back by 5 bases and J by 1 base. Per germline, CDR1 MNHEY and CDR2 SMNVEV (reference sequence). The CDR3 region is CASSGGQGVRNTEAFF. In nucleotides, the CDR3 is TGTGCCAGCAGTGGGGGACAGGGGGTAAGGAACACTGAAGCTTTCTTT.

The chain carries TRBV7-6 and TRBJ2-5; 9 nucleotides agree with TRBD2. This CDR3 comprises 16 residues. Germline trimming cut 5 bases from V and 4 bases from J; bases unmatched to any gene: 11. The germline V gene encodes CDR1 SGHVS and CDR2 FNYEAQ. The CDR3 DNA reads TGTGCCAGCAGCCGAATCGGGCGGGGGGGCACAGAGACCCAGTACTTC. Amino acids: CASSRIGRGGTETQYF.

This clone was detected a few times. V gene TRBV5-1 combines with J gene TRBJ2-1; D is uncertain. The V gene's germline CDR1 is SGHRS and CDR2 YFSETQ. CDR3 length: 15 residues. The V end was cut by 4 bases, the J end by 3 bases, with 14 bases between. Here the CDR3 DNA reads TGCGCCAGCAGCCTAAGTTCACCTAGCTACAATGAGCAGTTCTTC. Translation: CASSLSSPSYNEQFF.

The chain joins TRBV5-1 to TRBJ2-3; D unclear. Per the germline V gene, CDR1 is SGHRS and CDR2 is YFSETQ. V was clipped by 9 bases and J by 0 bases, with 11 bases between them. The CDR3 length is 13 residues. The CDR3 loop is CATTGSSTDTQYF. CDR3 nucleotides: TGCGCCACAACGGGTTCTAGCACAGATACGCAGTATTTT. Filled out from reference TRBV5-1 and TRBJ2-3, the complete variable domain reads KAGVTQTPRYLIKTRGQQVTLSCSPISGHRSVSWYQQTPGQGLQFLFEYFSETQRNKGNFPGRFSGRQFSNSRSEMNVSTLELGDSALYLCATTGSSTDTQYFGPGTRLTVL.

This clone was seen only a few times. J is TRBJ2-1 and V is TRBV6-5; no definite D call. The CDR3 length is 14 residues. The germline gives CDR1 MNHEY, CDR2 SVGAGI. V gave up 0 bases and J gave up 5 bases, with 8 bases separating them. CDR3 coding DNA: TGTGCCAGCAGTTACTCGAGCAACAACAATGAGCAGTTCTTC. Encoded protein: CASSYSSNNNEQFF.

There are a few counts of this clone. V gene TRBV7-8 combines with J gene TRBJ2-7; no clear D gene. The CDR3 is 13 residues long. V gave up 5 bases and J gave up 4 bases, with 12 bases separating them. Germline CDR1 and CDR2: SGHVS and FQNEAQ. The CDR3 loop reads CASSPQGRYEQYF. CDR3 nucleotides: TGTGCCAGCAGCCCTCAAGGCAGGTACGAGCAGTACTTC.

This clone occurred a few times. This chain uses TRBV4-2 with TRBJ2-1, with 11 bases fitting TRBD2. In germline, CDR1 is LGHNA, CDR2 YNFKEQ. The CDR3 covers 17 residues. Trimming removed 0 bases from V and 8 bases from J; junction bases left unmatched: 9. CDR3 coding DNA: TGTGCCAGCAGCCAAGATCTCTCTAGCGGGGGGCGGGATGAGCAGTTCTTC. Its protein is CASSQDLSSGGRDEQFF.

The chain employs TRBV5-6 and TRBJ2-3, with TRBD2 matching 8 bases. The germline V gene encodes CDR1 SGHDT and CDR2 YYEEEE. V shed 4 bases, J shed 5 bases, and the junction held 12 bases outside the gene matches. The CDR3 spans 16 residues. The CDR3 loop is CASSTTAGGPRDTQYF. The CDR3 bases are TGTGCCAGCAGCACCACTGCGGGGGGCCCTCGAGATACGCAGTATTTT.

This clone appeared a few times. The chain is built from TRBV7-9 and TRBJ1-2; D unresolved. Germline CDR1 SEHNR, CDR2 FQNEAQ (reference sequence). V was shortened by 4 bases and J by 5 bases, with 8 bases between the two germline ends. CDR3 length: 12 amino acids. The CDR3 region is CASSSHWYGYTF. CDR3 nucleotide sequence: TGTGCCAGCAGCTCACACTGGTATGGCTACACCTTC.

This clone was counted only a few times. The J gene is TRBJ2-7, the V gene TRBV6-1; possibly TRBD1 for D (6 bases). Germline lookup yields CDR1 MNHNS and CDR2 SASEGT. CDR3 length: 14 amino acids. Trimming removed 8 bases at V and 1 base at J, with 15 bases between. The CDR3 loop reads CASANRVESYEQYF. CDR3 in DNA: TGTGCCAGCGCCAACAGGGTGGAGTCCTACGAGCAGTACTTC.